The T cell receptor beta chain under discussion was sequenced for a study of shared clonotypes between healthy human individuals. Repertoires were generated with immunoSEQ multiplex PCR, while TCRdb's copy carries only in-frame clones and drops some. The sample shows about 2 million clones, about 95% of them seen only once. The germline V gene encodes CDR1 SGHNT and CDR2 YYREEE (reference sequence). The CDR3 is 15 amino acids. V gave up 4 bases and J gave up 6 bases; unmatched junction bases: 8. There were no recent acute infections or vaccinations among the donors, who were healthy HIV-negative adults.

This receptor was obtained from a man between 18 and 29 years old in good health. V gene TRBV5-4 combines with J gene TRBJ2-2, with 8 positions matching TRBD1. Material for sequencing was naive CD4+ T cells sorted from blood. As to subset: CD45RA+ positively selected. This chain's CDR3 is CASSNPQGASGELFF. CDR3 nucleotide sequence: TGTGCCAGCAGCAACCCCCAGGGGGCTTCCGGGGAGCTGTTTTTT. Supplemented by reference TRBV5-4 and TRBJ2-2, the full variable domain reads ETGVTQSPTHLIKTRGQQVTLRCSSQSGHNTVSWYQQALGQGPQFIFQYYREEENGRGNFPPRFSGLQFPNYSSELNVNALELDDSALYLCASSNPQGASGELFFGEGSRLTVL.